This TCR delta chain was recovered during a study of human gamma delta and Vdelta1 T cells. J lost 0 bases, V lost 1 base, and 17 bases had no gene match. The CDR3 is 20 residues long. Germline V gene data show CDR1 as TSWWSYY and CDR2 as QGS. This clone appeared a few times. TCRdb re-called the PCR reads through CATT. This sample yields thousands of delta-chain clones, of which 20% to 30% are seen a single time; over 55% belongs to the top ten. The sequence came from a human donor in good health. The sequencing sample was made of naive CD27+ Vdelta1 gamma-delta T cells from blood. The V gene is TRDV1, the J gene TRDJ1; TRDD3 matches 7 bases. The CDR3 coding sequence is TGTGCTCTTGGGGAACGGGGACCTACGTACTGGGGAAAGTACACCGATAAACTCATCTTT. Its translation is CALGERGPTYWGKYTDKLIF.